This TCR beta chain was obtained from a study of T cell responses to AZD1222 COVID-19 vaccine. As for the study in general: Samples with a second dose at about 4 or about 12 weeks were pooled together. Findings and limits, study-wide: Sampling that yielded the repertoires occurred only after the peak T cell response. Among the donors, most were white British and more were female, and clonal diversity was possibly underestimated. Recipients of AZD1222 seropositive at baseline numbered only five or six.

Looked up from germline, CDR1 is SGHDT and CDR2 is YYEEEE. The CDR3 is 15 residues long. The V gene lost 0 bases and the J gene lost 0 bases, with 7 bases spanning the gap. Data came from immunoSEQ multiplex PCR; TCRdb stores just in-frame clones and leaves some out. This sample carries roughly 150,000 clones, under 95% of them seen once, and the ten largest clones take about 5.3%. Concerning this clone itself: Its antigen is undetermined. The same CDR3 can be traced to other DNA sequences in this sample.

The rearrangement uses TRBV5-6 and TRBJ2-1, with D hard to call. This TCR was sampled from an adult in good health. Here the sequenced sample was peripheral blood, taken on day 0 of AZD1222 vaccination. The CDR3 DNA reads TGTGCCAGCAGCTTGGGGGGAAGCTCCTACAATGAGCAGTTCTTC. This codes for CASSLGGSSYNEQFF.